These T cell receptor beta chains were read from a single sample in a study of cytomegalovirus exposure and HLA in healthy donors. TCRdb's copy holds only in-frame clones and misses some; the assay was immunoSEQ multiplex PCR. Of around 170,000 clones in the sample, over 75% were seen once. Sequenced material: PBMCs. Receptors originate from a man in his forties or fifties in good health and CMV-seropositive. The CDR3 runs from the conserved cysteine through the conserved F or W. The D gene is left open where the match is weak. For some rows the clone size is stated as once, few or many, or as a class when expanded; others skip it.

>.|TRBV7-3|TRBD2|TRBJ2-7
TGTGCCAGCAGCCATTCCGGGGGGGGCCCCCTCGAGCAGTACTTC
CASSHSGGGPLEQYF
>.|TRBV11-2|.|TRBJ1-1
TGTGCCAGCAGCTTAGATCCTATAGAAGCTTTCTTT
CASSLDPIEAFF
>.|TRBV6-5|TRBD2|TRBJ2-5
TGTGCCAGCAGACAGACTAGCGCGGAGACCCAGTACTTC
CASRQTSAETQYF
>.|TRBV7-9|TRBD2|TRBJ2-1
TGTGCCAGCAGCTTTGAGGGACTAGCGGGGGGGCTAGGGGAGCAGTTCTTC
CASSFEGLAGGLGEQFF
>.|TRBV4-1|.|TRBJ1-4
TGCGCCAGCAGCCACCCGGGGGGGATTGAAAAACTGTTTTTT
CASSHPGGIEKLFF
>.|TRBV10-1|.|TRBJ2-7
TGCGCCAGCATCCCCCTCGGGGACATCCTTTCCTACGAGCAGTACTTC
CASIPLGDILSYEQYF
>.|TRBV30|.|TRBJ2-7
TGTGCCTGCAGGGGGGACTCCTACGAGCAGTACTTC
CACRGDSYEQYF
>medium-sized|TRBV7-9|TRBD1|TRBJ1-6
TGTGCCAGCAGCTCCCACGAAACAGGGGGCGCGGGTTCACCCCTCCACTTT
CASSSHETGGAGSPLHF
>.|TRBV4-1|.|TRBJ1-1
TGCGCCAGCAGGGGGGGAGGGGGAAGGACTGAAGCTTTCTTT
CASRGGGGRTEAFF
>once|TRBV5-1|.|TRBJ2-2
TGCGCCAGCAGCTTGGCGTGGCCCGGGGAGCTGTTTTTT
CASSLAWPGELFF
>.|TRBV2|TRBD1|TRBJ1-2
TGTGCCAGCAAACTCGGGACAGAACCCTATGGCTACACCTTC
CASKLGTEPYGYTF
>.|TRBV19|.|TRBJ2-7
TGTGCCAGTAGTATCTCCGGGTACGAGCAGTACTTC
CASSISGYEQYF
>few|TRBV6-1|TRBD1|TRBJ1-1
TGTGCCGCCCGACAGGGCCAAATCACTGAAGCTTTCTTT
CAARQGQITEAFF
>.|TRBV5-1|.|TRBJ2-1
TGCGCCAGCAGCTTGGAACTTCCAGGGGATGAGCAGTTCTTC
CASSLELPGDEQFF
>.|TRBV19|.|TRBJ1-2
TGTGCCAGTAGGGCCGGGGAAGGCTACACCTTC
CASRAGEGYTF
>.|TRBV28|.|TRBJ2-1
TGTGCCAGCAGTCTATACAATGAGCAGTTCTTC
CASSLYNEQFF
>.|TRBV5-1|.|TRBJ2-2
TGCGCCAGCAGCAGACAGACAGCTACCTCGAACACCGGGGAGCTGTTTTTT
CASSRQTATSNTGELFF
>few|TRBV4-3|.|TRBJ1-3
TGCGCCAGCAGCCAGGACAGCCAGATCTCTGGAAACACCATATATTTT
CASSQDSQISGNTIYF